This T cell receptor beta chain was obtained from a study of T cells in Graves' hyperthyroidism and ophthalmopathy (dated by TCRdb to the late 2010s). For the study in its entirety: Peripheral blood was sampled at the time of initial diagnosis, prior to any treatment. Whether ophthalmopathy could be predicted prospectively was tested in an independent validation cohort made up of some 20 hyperthyroidism patients plus 17 patients who later progressed to ophthalmopathy. The approximately 97 discovery patients were randomly divided into training and test sets at a 7:3 ratio. The study also compared thyroid tissue and blood T-cell repertoires from a handful of Graves' hyperthyroidism patients. A discovery cohort of about a hundred patients, roughly 43 with Graves' ophthalmopathy and over 55 with stable Graves' hyperthyroidism, was used to find distinguishing TCR V-J signatures. After blood sampling, hyperthyroidism patients were treated with methimazole at a starting dose of 30 mg daily, and ophthalmopathy patients were treated with high-dose intravenous methylprednisolone. According to the paper, TCR Vbeta CDR3 sequencing was carried out on 135 peripheral blood samples, which came from fewer than 50 ophthalmopathy, about 75 hyperthyroidism and some 17 progressor patients. Results and caveats for the whole study, not just this receptor: A model built on a 13 V-J signature distinguished ophthalmopathy from stable hyperthyroidism, reaching about 88% sensitivity and about 81% specificity in cross-validation and 80%/75% in testing. In validation, the model predicted progression to ophthalmopathy a median of roughly 6.1 months before onset, with roughly 68% sensitivity and about 72% specificity. No statistical method was used to fix the sample size in advance, and group allocation was not hidden from the investigators. Most expanded thyroid clonotypes (frequency above 0.001) were also found in blood, which suggests that blood repertoires may mirror thyroid immune responses.

Ophthalmopathy patients had moderately to severely active disease, with a Clinical Activity Score of 3 or more, a NOSPECS grade of 4 or more, and a disease duration of less than 3 months. Exclusion was applied to patients with uncontrolled infections, other autoimmune diseases, pregnancy or lactation. Diagnoses relied on clinical symptoms, serum thyroxine and TRAb, thyroid ultrasound and orbital computed tomography. PBMCs were isolated from about 9 ml of fresh peripheral blood by Ficoll-Paque density gradient centrifugation. Trizol reagent was used to extract total RNA, and RNA quality was then checked on an Agilent 2100 Bioanalyzer. Comment on this clonotype: Its antigen specificity is not known. No base qualities exist here, and no much larger clone lies one base off it.

The TCR beta CDR3 regions were amplified from the RNA transcripts. For the first round of RT-PCR on the TCR CDR3, the HTBI primer set was used together with the Qiagen OneStep RT-PCR kit. The libraries were constructed in a second round of multiplex PCR and then size-selected and purified. Sequencing of the libraries was done on an Illumina HiSeq2000 using paired-end 100 bp reads. As for the original processing: Raw data were processed with SOAPnuke, discarding reads with adapters, uncalled bases, mean Phred below 15, or no exact constant-primer or identifier match. COPE v1.2.5 was used to merge the high-quality paired reads, and each unique nucleotide sequence was defined as a clonotype. MiTCR v1.1 was used to align the clonotypes against IMGT TRBV, TRBD and TRBJ reference segments. Analysis was restricted to V-J combinations with a frequency above 0.0001, which covered roughly 99% of repertoires. The TCS score was defined as the ratio of F50 (clonal expansion) to E x V (chaos), calculated using BLOSUM62-based TCRdist between CDR3 peptides within each V-J. Welch's t-statistics and random forest reduced roughly 530 V-J features to some 14, which were used in a naive Bayes classifier (R e1071). Using fastp trimming at Q25 and MiXCR clonotype assembly, TCRdb reanalyzed the public sequencing data and kept in-frame beta chains. Each entry is one CDR3 protein sequence, shown with its most common DNA and genes. The V and J calls and clone size come from TCRdb's table, not from the authors' own analysis. Across this sample there are 500,000 or so distinct CDR3 sequences, with 17% seen only once. Of the sample, approximately 16% is held by the ten largest clones.

Sequencing was done on a sample of blood. This TCR derives from a woman aged 18-30 years with Graves' ophthalmopathy.

The DNA reads as follows: TGTGCCAGCAGTTTATCGGCTAGCGGAGGCTACGAGCAGTACTTC. The translation is CASSLSASGGYEQYF. The rearranged chain carries TRBV28 and TRBJ2-7; 7 central nucleotides agree with TRBD2. Via the germline V gene, CDR1 is MDHEN and CDR2 SYDVKM. V trim: 1 base; J trim: 3 bases; unmatched bases: 6. The CDR3 measures 15 amino acids from cysteine to phenylalanine. The read is trimmed to its CDR3 DNA, 45 bases read in frame from base 1.